Presented here are 5 T cell receptor beta chains from one specimen sequenced in a study of T-cell memory formation after mild COVID-19. TCRdb recomputed calls from the 5' RACE reads with MiXCR, one row per CDR3 protein. Of around 100,000 distinct CDR3 sequences listed, around 10% were seen once; the top ten hold around 39%. Sequences were obtained from PBMCs or a T cell subset sorted from them (not recorded which). These receptors were taken from a man aged 18-30 years who had mild COVID-19 (a few samples of this study predate the infection). Cell type and time point are not known.

The gene calls are TRBV13 and TRBJ2-3; D uncertain. CDR3 size: 14 residues. Trimming removed 3 bases at V and 0 bases at J, with 7 bases between. CDR1 is PRHDT and CDR2 is FYEKMQ in the germline V gene (reference sequence). CDR3 residues: CASSFRHSTDTQYF. The CDR3, as DNA: TGTGCCAGCAGCTTTAGACACAGCACAGATACGCAGTATTTT.

In its sample, this clonotype was seen a few times. The V gene is TRBV6-2 or TRBV6-3, the J gene TRBJ2-2; D not certain. Germline assignment: CDR1 MNHEY and CDR2 SVGEGT. The CDR3 extends over 14 amino acids. The ends were cut back, 8 bases at V and 7 bases at J, with 17 bases in the middle. CDR3 region: CASGSPHPGGELFF. CDR3 DNA: TGTGCCAGCGGATCCCCCCACCCAGGCGGGGAGCTGTTTTTT.

This clonotype was found many times. The chain couples TRBV12-3 or TRBV12-4 to TRBJ2-7; D call uncertain. This CDR3 contains 14 residues. Trimming stripped 3 bases from V and 0 bases from J, with 9 bases between. The CDR3, as DNA: TGTGCCAGCAGTTTGACTTCCGCCTCCTACGAGCAGTACTTC. Its protein product is CASSLTSASYEQYF.

V is TRBV20-1 and J is TRBJ1-5, with 7 bases matching TRBD1. Germline V gene sequence: CDR1 DFQATT, CDR2 SNEGSKA (reference sequence). This CDR3 region has 16 residues. V lost 6 bases, J lost 0 bases, and 11 bases stayed unmatched. CDR3 coding DNA: TGCAGTGCCACCATCTCGGGACAGTATAGCAATCAGCCCCAGCATTTT. It yields the protein CSATISGQYSNQPQHF.

Many counts were recorded for this clonotype. This chain joins TRBV7-9 and TRBJ2-7; 8 bases fit TRBD2. The ends lost 4 bases at V and 5 bases at J; junction bases unmatched: 7. This CDR3 contains 14 residues. CDR1 and CDR2 (germline): SEHNR, FQNEAQ (reference sequence). For the CDR3, the DNA is TGTGCCAGCAGCTCAGGACTAGCCGCGGACGAGCAGTACTTC. Translation: CASSSGLAADEQYF.